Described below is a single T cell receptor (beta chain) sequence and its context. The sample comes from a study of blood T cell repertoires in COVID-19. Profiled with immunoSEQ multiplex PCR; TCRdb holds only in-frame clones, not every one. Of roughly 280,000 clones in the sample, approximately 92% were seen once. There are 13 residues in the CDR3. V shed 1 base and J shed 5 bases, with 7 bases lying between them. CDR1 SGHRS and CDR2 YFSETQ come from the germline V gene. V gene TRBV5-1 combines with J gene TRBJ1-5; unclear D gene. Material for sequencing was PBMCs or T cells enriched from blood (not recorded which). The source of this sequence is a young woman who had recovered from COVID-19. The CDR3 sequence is CASSLSPDQPQHF. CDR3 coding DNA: TGCGCCAGCAGCTTGTCTCCTGATCAGCCCCAGCATTTT.